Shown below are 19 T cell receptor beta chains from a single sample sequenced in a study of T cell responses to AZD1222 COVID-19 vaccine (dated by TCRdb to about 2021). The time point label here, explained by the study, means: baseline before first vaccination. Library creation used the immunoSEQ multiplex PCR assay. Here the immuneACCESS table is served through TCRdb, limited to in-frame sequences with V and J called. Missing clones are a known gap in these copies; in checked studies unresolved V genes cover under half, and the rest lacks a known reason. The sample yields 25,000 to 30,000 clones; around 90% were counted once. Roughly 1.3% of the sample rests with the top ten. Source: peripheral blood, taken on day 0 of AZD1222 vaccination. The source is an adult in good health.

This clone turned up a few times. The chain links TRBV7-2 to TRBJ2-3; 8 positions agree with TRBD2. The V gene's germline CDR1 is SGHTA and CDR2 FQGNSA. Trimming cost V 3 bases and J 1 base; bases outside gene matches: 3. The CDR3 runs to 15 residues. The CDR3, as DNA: TGTGCCAGCAGCTTTAGCGGGATGGGCACAGATACGCAGTATTTT. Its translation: CASSFSGMGTDTQYF.

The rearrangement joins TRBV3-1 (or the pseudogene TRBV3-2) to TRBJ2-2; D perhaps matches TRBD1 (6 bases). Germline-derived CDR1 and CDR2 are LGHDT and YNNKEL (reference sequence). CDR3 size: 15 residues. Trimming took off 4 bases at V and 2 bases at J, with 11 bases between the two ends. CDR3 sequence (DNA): TGTGCCAGCAGCCTGTTGGGGGCTAACACCGGGGAGCTGTTTTTT. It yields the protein CASSLLGANTGELFF.

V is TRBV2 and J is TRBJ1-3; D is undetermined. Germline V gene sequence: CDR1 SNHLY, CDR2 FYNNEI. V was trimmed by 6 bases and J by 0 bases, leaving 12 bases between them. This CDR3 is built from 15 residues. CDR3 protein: CASSPLSLSGNTIYF. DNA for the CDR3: TGTGCCAGCAGCCCGCTGTCCCTCTCTGGAAACACCATATATTTT. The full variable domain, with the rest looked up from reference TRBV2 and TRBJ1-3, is EPEVTQTPSHQVTQMGQEVILRCVPISNHLYFYWYRQILGQKVEFLVSFYNNEISEKSEIFDDQFSVERPDGSNFTLKIRSTKLEDSAMYFCASSPLSLSGNTIYFGEGSWLTVV.

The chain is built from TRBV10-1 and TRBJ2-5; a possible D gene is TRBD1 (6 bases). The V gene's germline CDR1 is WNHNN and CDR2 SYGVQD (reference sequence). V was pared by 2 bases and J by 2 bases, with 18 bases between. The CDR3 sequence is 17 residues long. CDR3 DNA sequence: TGCGCCAGCAGTGAGACCCGCCACTACAGGGCTCAAGAGACCCAGTACTTC. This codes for CASSETRHYRAQETQYF.

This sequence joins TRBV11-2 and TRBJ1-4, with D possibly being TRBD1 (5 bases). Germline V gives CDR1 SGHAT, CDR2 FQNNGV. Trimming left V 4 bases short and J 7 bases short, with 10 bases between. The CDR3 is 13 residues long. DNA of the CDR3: TGTGCCAGCAGCTCCGGACACTTTGAAAAACTGTTTTTT. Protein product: CASSSGHFEKLFF. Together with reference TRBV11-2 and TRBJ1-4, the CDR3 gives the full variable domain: EAGVAQSPRYKIIEKRQSVAFWCNPISGHATLYWYQQILGQGPKLLIQFQNNGVVDDSQLPKDRFSAERLKGVDSTLKIQPAKLEDSAVYLCASSSGHFEKLFFGSGTQLSVL.

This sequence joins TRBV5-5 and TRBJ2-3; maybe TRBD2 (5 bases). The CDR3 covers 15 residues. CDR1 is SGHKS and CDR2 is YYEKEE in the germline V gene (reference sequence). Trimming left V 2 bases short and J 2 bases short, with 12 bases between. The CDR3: CASSLSPRDTDTQYF. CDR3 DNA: TGTGCCAGCAGCTTATCCCCGAGGGACACAGATACGCAGTATTTT.

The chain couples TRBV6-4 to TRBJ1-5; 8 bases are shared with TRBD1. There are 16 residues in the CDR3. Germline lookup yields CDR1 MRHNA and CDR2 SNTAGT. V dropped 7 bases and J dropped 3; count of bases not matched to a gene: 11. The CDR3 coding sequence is TGTGCCAGCACCAGAGGACAGGGACCTTACAATCAGCCCCAGCATTTT. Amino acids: CASTRGQGPYNQPQHF.

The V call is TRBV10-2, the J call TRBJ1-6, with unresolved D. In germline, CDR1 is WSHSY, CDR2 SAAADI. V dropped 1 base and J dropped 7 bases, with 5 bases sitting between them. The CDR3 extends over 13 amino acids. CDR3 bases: TGCGCCAGCAGTGAGTTACCGAATTCACCCCTCCACTTT. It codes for CASSELPNSPLHF.

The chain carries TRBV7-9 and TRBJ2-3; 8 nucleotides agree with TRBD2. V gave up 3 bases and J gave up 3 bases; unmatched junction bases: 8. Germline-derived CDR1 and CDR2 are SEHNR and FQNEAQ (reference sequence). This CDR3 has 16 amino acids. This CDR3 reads CASSLPSTSETDTQYF. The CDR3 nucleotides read TGTGCCAGCAGCTTGCCCTCGACTAGCGAAACAGATACGCAGTATTTT.

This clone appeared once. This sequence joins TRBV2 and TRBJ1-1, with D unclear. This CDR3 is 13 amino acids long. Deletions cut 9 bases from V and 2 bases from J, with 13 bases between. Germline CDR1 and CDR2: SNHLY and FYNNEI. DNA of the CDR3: TGTGCCAGTAGTCGAGACGGAAACACTGAAGCTTTCTTT. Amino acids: CASSRDGNTEAFF.

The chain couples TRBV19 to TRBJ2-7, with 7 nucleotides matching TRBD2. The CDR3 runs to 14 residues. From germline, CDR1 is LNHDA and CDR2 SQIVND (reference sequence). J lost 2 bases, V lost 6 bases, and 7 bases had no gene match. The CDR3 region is CASSSGGRAYEQYF. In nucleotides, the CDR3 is TGTGCCAGTAGCTCCGGGGGGAGGGCCTACGAGCAGTACTTC.

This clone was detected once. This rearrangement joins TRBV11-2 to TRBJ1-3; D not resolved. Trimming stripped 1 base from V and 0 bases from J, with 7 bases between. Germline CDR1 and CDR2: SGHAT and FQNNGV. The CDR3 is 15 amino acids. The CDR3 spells CASSLGQISGNTIYF. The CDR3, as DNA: TGTGCCAGCAGCTTAGGCCAGATCTCTGGAAACACCATATATTTT.

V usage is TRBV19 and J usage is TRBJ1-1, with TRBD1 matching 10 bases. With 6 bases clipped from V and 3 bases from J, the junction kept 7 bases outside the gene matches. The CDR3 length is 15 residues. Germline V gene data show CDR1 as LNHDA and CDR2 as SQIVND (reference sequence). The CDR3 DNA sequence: TGTGCCAGTAGCCGTCCGGGACAGGGGCACACTGAAGCTTTCTTT. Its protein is CASSRPGQGHTEAFF. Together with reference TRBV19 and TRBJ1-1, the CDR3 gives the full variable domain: DGGITQSPKYLFRKEGQNVTLSCEQNLNHDAMYWYRQDPGQGLRLIYYSQIVNDFQKGDIAEGYSVSREKKESFPLTVTSAQKNPTAFYLCASSRPGQGHTEAFFGQGTRLTVV.

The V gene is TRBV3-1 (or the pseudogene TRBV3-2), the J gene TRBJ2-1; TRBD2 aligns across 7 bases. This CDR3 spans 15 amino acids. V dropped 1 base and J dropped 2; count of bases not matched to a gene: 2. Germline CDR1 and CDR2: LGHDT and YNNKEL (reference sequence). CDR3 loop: CASSQGLAAYNEQFF. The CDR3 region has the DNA TGTGCCAGCAGCCAAGGGCTAGCGGCCTACAATGAGCAGTTCTTC.

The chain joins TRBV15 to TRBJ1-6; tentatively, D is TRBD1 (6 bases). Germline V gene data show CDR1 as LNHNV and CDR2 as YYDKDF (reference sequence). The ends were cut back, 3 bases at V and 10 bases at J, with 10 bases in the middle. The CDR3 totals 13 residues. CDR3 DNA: TGTGCCACCAGCAGCGAGGGGGGATCACCCCTCCACTTT. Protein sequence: CATSSEGGSPLHF. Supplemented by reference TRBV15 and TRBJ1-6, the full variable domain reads DAMVIQNPRYQVTQFGKPVTLSCSQTLNHNVMYWYQQKSSQAPKLLFHYYDKDFNNEADTPDNFQSRRPNTSFCFLDIRSPGLGDTAMYLCATSSEGGSPLHFGNGTRLTVT.

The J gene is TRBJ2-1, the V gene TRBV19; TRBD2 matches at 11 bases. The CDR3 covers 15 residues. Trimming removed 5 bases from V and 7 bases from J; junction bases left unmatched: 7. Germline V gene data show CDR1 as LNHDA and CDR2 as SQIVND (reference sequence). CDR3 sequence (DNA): TGTGCCAGTAGTCCTACCGGGACTAGCGGAAATGAGCAGTTCTTC. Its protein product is CASSPTGTSGNEQFF. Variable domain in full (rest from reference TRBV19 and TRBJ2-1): DGGITQSPKYLFRKEGQNVTLSCEQNLNHDAMYWYRQDPGQGLRLIYYSQIVNDFQKGDIAEGYSVSREKKESFPLTVTSAQKNPTAFYLCASSPTGTSGNEQFFGPGTRLTVL.

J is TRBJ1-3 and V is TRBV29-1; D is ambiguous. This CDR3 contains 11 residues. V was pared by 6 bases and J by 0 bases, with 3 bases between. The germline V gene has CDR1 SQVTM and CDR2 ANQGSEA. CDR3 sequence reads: CSVLSGNTIYF. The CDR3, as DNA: TGCAGCGTCCTCTCTGGAAACACCATATATTTT.

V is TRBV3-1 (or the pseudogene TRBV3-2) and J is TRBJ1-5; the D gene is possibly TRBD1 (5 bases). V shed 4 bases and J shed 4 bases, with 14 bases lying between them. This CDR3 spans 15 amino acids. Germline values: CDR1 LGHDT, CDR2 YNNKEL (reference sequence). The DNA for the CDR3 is TGTGCCAGCAGCCGAAACCGGGACGAAAATCAGCCCCAGCATTTT. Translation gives CASSRNRDENQPQHF.

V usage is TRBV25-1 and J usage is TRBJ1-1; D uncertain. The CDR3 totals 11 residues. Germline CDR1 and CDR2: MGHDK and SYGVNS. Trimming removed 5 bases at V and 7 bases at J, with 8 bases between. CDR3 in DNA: TGTGCCAGCAGTTCGAGGTTTGAAGCTTTCTTT. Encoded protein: CASSSRFEAFF.